The source of this TCR beta chain is a study of blood T cell repertoires in COVID-19. Study-level information: COVID-19 samples collected from the United States, Italy and Spain covered acute and convalescent phases. In each case, the material was cDNA or gDNA derived from T cells, B-cell-depleted T cells, or PBMCs.

Followed longitudinally, the Seattle patients had been enrolled during active infection. This clone is a singleton in its sample. In the authors' methods: Amplified reference gene primers provided the basis for estimating nucleated cell counts. Clones were read by immunoSEQ multiplex PCR, and TCRdb kept only the in-frame ones, dropping some. The V and J calls and clone size were taken over from that table, and D and trimming were inferred from the DNA. The data contain roughly 150,000 clones, roughly 93% of them singletons. Sequenced: peripheral blood. The clonotype was recovered from a man between 18 and 35 years old with COVID-19, enrolled during active disease.

The CDR3 region is CASSLPGTGPIYSTDTQYF. CDR3 nucleotide sequence: TGCGCCAGCAGCTTGCCCGGGACAGGGCCCATATATTCCACAGATACGCAGTATTTT. The V gene is TRBV5-1, the J gene TRBJ2-3, with TRBD1 matching over 9 bases. J was trimmed by 2 bases and V by 1 base; bases with no gene match: 14. Germline loops: CDR1 SGHRS, CDR2 YFSETQ. The CDR3 runs 19 residues.